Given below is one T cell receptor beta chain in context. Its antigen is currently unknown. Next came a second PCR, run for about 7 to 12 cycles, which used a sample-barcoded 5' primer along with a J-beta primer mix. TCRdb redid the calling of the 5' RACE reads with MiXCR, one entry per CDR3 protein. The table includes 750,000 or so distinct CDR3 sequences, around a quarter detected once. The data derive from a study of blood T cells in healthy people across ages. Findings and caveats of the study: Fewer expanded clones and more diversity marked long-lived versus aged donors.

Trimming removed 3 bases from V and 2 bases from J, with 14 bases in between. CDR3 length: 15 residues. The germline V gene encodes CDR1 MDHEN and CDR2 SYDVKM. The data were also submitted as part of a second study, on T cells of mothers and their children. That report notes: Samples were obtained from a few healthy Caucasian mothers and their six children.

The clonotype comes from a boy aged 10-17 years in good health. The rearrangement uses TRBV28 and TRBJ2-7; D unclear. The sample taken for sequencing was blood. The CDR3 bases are TGTGCCAGCAGTTTCGAAAGAGTTGAGACCTACGAGCAGTACTTC. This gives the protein CASSFERVETYEQYF.